This T cell receptor (beta chain) was captured by sequencing in a study of cytomegalovirus exposure and HLA in healthy donors. This CDR3 region has 18 residues. Germline trimming cut 4 bases from V and 7 bases from J; bases unmatched to any gene: 20. CDR1 is SGDLS and CDR2 is YYNGEE in the germline V gene. Remarks on this clone: Its specificity is unknown.

Study-level findings and limits: Sequences of the TCR beta chain were said to predict the HLA-A and HLA-B alleles of most subjects accurately.

PCR employed 60 Vbeta and 13 Jbeta primers. Sequencing used immunoSEQ multiplex PCR; TCRdb keeps in-frame clones, though not all of them. The sample has some 170,000 clones, about 80% seen once; the top ten hold less than 8%. Input material: PBMCs. This TCR was recovered from a middle-aged man in good health and CMV-seropositive. The chain uses TRBV9 and TRBJ2-5; TRBD2 aligns across 9 bases. The CDR3 sequence is CASSHPVAGVFKDGTQYF. CDR3 nucleotides: TGTGCCAGCAGCCACCCAGTAGCGGGAGTTTTCAAGGATGGGACCCAGTACTTC.